The next 26 T cell receptor beta chains were all read from a single sample in a study of cytomegalovirus exposure and HLA in healthy donors. The PCR contained 60 Vbeta and 13 Jbeta primers. Libraries were prepared by immunoSEQ multiplex PCR; TCRdb keeps only in-frame clonotypes and omits some of them. The sample carries about 140,000 clones, roughly four fifths recorded once. Source material: PBMCs. The receptors were gathered from a woman in her forties or fifties in good health and CMV-seropositive.

The gene calls are TRBV5-1 and TRBJ2-3; 8 bases map to TRBD2. The CDR3 length is 14 residues. Trimming removed 5 bases from V and 3 bases from J; junction bases left unmatched: 5. Germline loops: CDR1 SGHRS, CDR2 YFSETQ. In DNA form, the CDR3 reads TGCGCCAGCAGAACGGGAGGGACGACAGATACGCAGTATTTT. Amino acids: CASRTGGTTDTQYF.

This chain joins TRBV18 and TRBJ2-2; 10 nucleotides agree with TRBD1. The CDR3 totals 17 residues. Unmatched junction bases numbered 8, after V lost 1 base and J lost 6 bases. Per germline, CDR1 KGHSH and CDR2 LQKENI. This chain's CDR3 is CASSPRGTGAGAGELFF. In DNA form, the CDR3 reads TGTGCCAGCTCACCACGAGGGACAGGGGCTGGCGCCGGGGAGCTGTTTTTT.

In this sample, this clone turned up a few times. The chain has TRBV4-1 and TRBJ1-1, with a tentative D call TRBD1 (6 bases). Germline CDR1 reads MGHRA; CDR2 reads YSYEKL. V was cut by 4 bases and J by 5 bases, with 17 bases left in between. The CDR3 is 15 residues long. The CDR3 DNA sequence: TGCGCCAGCAGCCCTAGTACCAGGGGACGTACTGAAGCTTTCTTT. Translation gives CASSPSTRGRTEAFF.

V and J are TRBV7-9 and TRBJ2-1, with TRBD1 matching over 7 bases. Trimming at V came to 4 bases and at J to 2 bases, leaving 5 bases not matched to a gene. Looked up from germline, CDR1 is SEHNR and CDR2 is FQNEAQ (reference sequence). The CDR3 consists of 15 residues. Written as DNA, the CDR3 is TGTGCCAGCAGCTGGAACAGGGGCCCCTACAATGAGCAGTTCTTC. Translated: CASSWNRGPYNEQFF.

This chain links TRBV5-1 with TRBJ2-1, with 11 nucleotides matching TRBD2. The V segment lost 5 bases and the J segment 7 bases; nucleotides outside the gene matches: 11. CDR3 size: 16 residues. Germline values: CDR1 SGHRS, CDR2 YFSETQ. The chain's CDR3 is CASRQGTSGLRNEQFF. CDR3 bases: TGCGCCAGCAGGCAGGGGACTAGCGGACTAAGGAATGAGCAGTTCTTC.

The chain links TRBV11-1 to TRBJ2-3, with D tentatively TRBD1 (5 bases). The germline V and J ends were trimmed by 1 base and 2 bases, with 13 bases remaining between them. The CDR3 has 16 amino acids. Germline lookup yields CDR1 SGHAT and CDR2 FQDESV (reference sequence). In nucleotides, the CDR3 is TGTGCCAGCAGCTTAGGCAGGGCTTACCACACAGATACGCAGTATTTT. Translating gives CASSLGRAYHTDTQYF.

V gene TRBV10-1 combines with J gene TRBJ2-4; TRBD1 matches at 10 bases. V lost 6 bases, J lost 3 bases, and 14 bases stayed unmatched. The CDR3 contains 18 residues. Germline values: CDR1 WNHNN, CDR2 SYGVQD (reference sequence). The CDR3 nucleotides read TGCGCCAGCAGGATAAATCAATGGGACAGGGGAGTCAAAAACATTCAGTACTTC. This codes for CASRINQWDRGVKNIQYF.

The J gene is TRBJ2-7, the V gene TRBV5-5, with a possible D match to TRBD1 (6 bases). This CDR3 has 15 amino acids. V lost 3 bases, J lost 0 bases, and 13 bases lay in between. Germline values: CDR1 SGHKS, CDR2 YYEKEE (reference sequence). The CDR3 sequence: CASSSRDIPSYEQYF. As DNA, the CDR3 is TGTGCCAGCAGCTCCCGGGACATCCCCTCCTACGAGCAGTACTTC.

V usage is TRBV6-5 and J usage is TRBJ1-6; the D is unclear. There are 14 residues in the CDR3. V was clipped by 6 bases and J by 10 bases, with 16 bases between them. Germline V gene sequence: CDR1 MNHEY, CDR2 SVGAGI. CDR3 region: CASSRDNLNSPLHF. The CDR3 DNA reads TGTGCCAGCAGCCGAGATAACCTAAACTCACCCCTCCACTTT.

This sequence joins TRBV9 and TRBJ2-1; tentative D call: TRBD2 (6 bases). V dropped 0 bases and J dropped 8 bases, with 12 bases sitting between them. Germline CDR1 and CDR2: SGDLS and YYNGEE. This CDR3 is 14 amino acids long. The CDR3 coding sequence is TGTGCCAGCAGCGTAGTTGGCGGGGCGGATGAGCAGTTCTTC. Its translation: CASSVVGGADEQFF.

CDR3 DNA: TGTGCCAGCAGTGACAGGGGCTCCTATAATTCACCCCTCCACTTT. It codes for CASSDRGSYNSPLHF. This chain connects TRBV2 to TRBJ1-6; D might be TRBD1 (6 bases). The V gene's germline CDR1 is SNHLY and CDR2 FYNNEI. V was trimmed by 3 bases and J by 0 bases, leaving 6 bases between them. There are 15 residues in the CDR3.

This clone has a handful of counts. Other DNA sequences in this sample translate to the same CDR3. The chain recombines TRBV9 with TRBJ2-7; 10 bases are a match to TRBD2. CDR1 and CDR2 (germline): SGDLS, YYNGEE. The CDR3 contains 15 residues. The ends lost 0 bases at V and 4 bases at J; junction bases unmatched: 4. CDR3 DNA sequence: TGTGCCAGCAGCGTAGGTCTAGCGGGGGTGTACGAGCAGTACTTC. The encoded protein is CASSVGLAGVYEQYF.

The V and J genes are TRBV2 and TRBJ1-6; TRBD1 matches at 11 bases. The V gene's germline CDR1 is SNHLY and CDR2 FYNNEI. V lost 6 bases, J lost 9 bases, and 4 bases stayed unmatched. The CDR3 consists of 14 residues. This CDR3 reads CASRAGTGGSPLHF. In DNA, the CDR3 is TGTGCCAGCAGGGCCGGGACAGGGGGTTCACCCCTCCACTTT.

This chain links TRBV5-1 with TRBJ2-5; TRBD1 matches 8 bases. Looked up from germline, CDR1 is SGHRS and CDR2 is YFSETQ. V shed 2 bases, J shed 5 bases, and the junction held 2 bases outside the gene matches. The CDR3 extends over 13 amino acids. The CDR3 sequence is CASSFRGLETQYF. The CDR3 DNA reads TGCGCCAGCAGCTTCAGGGGGCTGGAGACCCAGTACTTC.

This clone was observed a single time. The genes are TRBV30 and TRBJ2-5, with TRBD1 matching 7 bases. Trimming cost V 2 bases and J 7 bases; bases outside gene matches: 4. Germline CDR1 GTSNPN, CDR2 SVGIG (reference sequence). This CDR3 spans 12 amino acids. Here the CDR3 reads CAWSQGQPTQYF. The CDR3 DNA reads as TGTGCCTGGAGTCAGGGACAGCCGACCCAGTACTTC.

The J gene is TRBJ2-5, the V gene TRBV7-2; 11 positions match TRBD1. Per germline, CDR1 SGHTA and CDR2 FQGNSA. Trimming at V came to 7 bases and at J to 7 bases, leaving 5 bases not matched to a gene. The length of the CDR3 is 13 residues. The DNA for the CDR3 is TGTGCCAGCACCCGGACAGGGGGCTGGACCCAGTACTTC. It is translated as CASTRTGGWTQYF.

The chain links TRBV7-2 to TRBJ2-5, with D maybe TRBD2 (5 bases). Germline CDR1 reads SGHTA; CDR2 reads FQGNSA. This CDR3 comprises 14 residues. V lost 3 bases and J 4 bases, leaving 12 bases between the germline ends. For the CDR3, the DNA is TGTGCCAGCAGCTTTCCAGGTCGGGGAGAGACCCAGTACTTC. This translates into CASSFPGRGETQYF.

In regard to this clone: One end of the junction varies from germline; a read error may be responsible. V usage is TRBV28 and J usage is TRBJ2-3; the D is unclear. Germline V gene data show CDR1 as MDHEN and CDR2 as SYDVKM. This CDR3 comprises 14 residues. The CDR3 reads CAGSPYIGTDTQYF. The CDR3, as DNA: TGTGCCGGCAGTCCGTATATCGGGACAGATACGCAGTATTTT. The full variable domain, in which reference TRBV28 and TRBJ2-3 provide the parts outside the CDR3, is DVKVTQSSRYLVKRTGEKVFLECVQDMDHENMFWYRQDPGLGLRLIYFSYDVKMKEKGDIPEGYSVSREKKERFSLILESASTNQTSMYLCAGSPYIGTDTQYFGPGTRLTVL.

This clone was detected only once. V and J are TRBV5-1 and TRBJ2-5, with D unresolved. The CDR3 spans 13 residues. Germline lookup yields CDR1 SGHRS and CDR2 YFSETQ. V dropped 5 bases and J dropped 1 base, with 9 bases sitting between them. The CDR3 nucleotides read TGCGCCAGCAGAGAGCCCTTCCAAGAGACCCAGTACTTC. Amino acid sequence: CASREPFQETQYF.

This clone was counted a few times. The chain employs TRBV11-1 and TRBJ2-2; D perhaps matches TRBD2 (6 bases). The V gene lost 5 bases and the J gene lost 6 bases, with 19 bases spanning the gap. This CDR3 region has 16 residues. Germline CDR1 reads SGHAT; CDR2 reads FQDESV (reference sequence). In DNA form, the CDR3 reads TGTGCCAGCAGCGCCGGAGGGGCCAGTCACGCCGGGGAGCTGTTTTTT. This translates into CASSAGGASHAGELFF.

The V call is TRBV7-6, the J call TRBJ2-1, with TRBD2 matching over 11 bases. The CDR3 is 18 amino acids. V gave up 0 bases and J gave up 1 base; unmatched junction bases: 5. From germline, CDR1 is SGHVS and CDR2 FNYEAQ. The CDR3 loop is CASSLALAGAGSYNEQFF. CDR3 DNA sequence: TGTGCCAGCAGCTTAGCACTAGCGGGAGCAGGATCCTACAATGAGCAGTTCTTC.

This clone occurred a few times. The CDR3 spells CASTPSSGRASRYEQYF. The CDR3, as DNA: TGTGCCAGCACCCCCTCTAGCGGGAGGGCCTCTAGGTACGAGCAGTACTTC. The chain employs TRBV28 and TRBJ2-7; 12 nucleotides line up with TRBD2. Germline CDR1 is MDHEN and CDR2 is SYDVKM. The V and J ends lost 7 bases and 4 bases, in that order; junction bases with no gene match: 14. CDR3 length: 17 amino acids.

The gene calls are TRBV29-1 and TRBJ2-2; 9 positions agree with TRBD2. Germline V lookup: CDR1 SQVTM, CDR2 ANQGSEA. The CDR3 runs 14 residues. J gave up 2 bases and V 6 bases, and 4 bases lay outside the gene matches. CDR3 sequence reads: CSVFSGSNTGELFF. The DNA of the CDR3 is TGCAGCGTGTTTAGCGGGAGTAACACCGGGGAGCTGTTTTTT.

This clone was seen a single time. This sequence joins TRBV5-4 and TRBJ2-5; tentative D call: TRBD1 (5 bases). Germline loops: CDR1 SGHNT, CDR2 YYREEE (reference sequence). V was shortened by 0 bases and J by 3 bases, with 9 bases between the two germline ends. The CDR3 runs 14 residues. The CDR3 protein is CASSLAVGEETQYF. CDR3 DNA sequence: TGTGCCAGCAGCTTGGCAGTAGGGGAAGAGACCCAGTACTTC.

This clone was picked up a small number of times. This chain connects TRBV4-1 to TRBJ2-2; maybe TRBD2 (6 bases). The CDR3 extends over 16 amino acids. Germline CDR1 MGHRA, CDR2 YSYEKL. V was pared by 1 base and J by 6 bases, with 15 bases between. The CDR3 sequence: CASSQGRIRGSGELFF. The CDR3 bases are TGCGCCAGCAGCCAAGGCCGAATTCGGGGGTCCGGGGAGCTGTTTTTT.

V gene TRBV29-1 combines with J gene TRBJ2-2; 9 bases are a match to TRBD2. This CDR3 is built from 14 residues. The germline V gene has CDR1 SQVTM and CDR2 ANQGSEA. After removal of 5 bases from V and 0 bases from J, the junction contained 1 base not matched to a gene. In DNA form, the CDR3 reads TGCAGCGTTCAGCGGGGGGCGAACACCGGGGAGCTGTTTTTT. It encodes CSVQRGANTGELFF.